The 8 T cell receptor beta chains reported below all come from one sample, sequenced in a study of CD8+CD57+ T cells in acquired aplastic anemia. Profiles of TCR beta VDJ and CDR3 were generated from a genomic DNA template. TCRdb passed the reads through MiXCR, listing each CDR3 protein once. The sample has about 160,000 distinct CDR3 sequences; around 40% are singletons. The specimen sequenced was sorted CD4+, CD8+, or CD8+CD57+ T cells (not recorded which) from PBMCs. These receptors all come from a human donor in good health.

This clonotype was counted many times. The rearrangement joins TRBV20-1 to TRBJ2-5; a weak D match, TRBD1 (5 bases). Trimming stripped 1 base from V and 3 bases from J, with 15 bases between. The CDR3 contains 15 residues. Germline loops: CDR1 DFQATT, CDR2 SNEGSKA (reference sequence). CDR3 DNA: TGCAGTGCTAGAGTCTTGTGGGCAGGGAAAGAGACCCAGTACTTC. Its translation: CSARVLWAGKETQYF.

At least ten counts were recorded for this clonotype. The rearrangement joins TRBV6-1 to TRBJ1-5; D gene unclear. The V end lost 6 bases, the J end lost 2 bases, and 14 bases lay between the germline ends. Germline loops: CDR1 MNHNS, CDR2 SASEGT. The length of the CDR3 is 15 residues. CDR3 sequence: CASSSSPLGNQPQHF. CDR3 nucleotides: TGTGCCAGCAGCTCTTCGCCGCTAGGCAATCAGCCCCAGCATTTT.

This clonotype was counted many times. This rearrangement joins TRBV5-8 to TRBJ1-6; perhaps TRBD1 as D (5 bases). The V end was cut by 0 bases, the J end by 7 bases, with 11 bases between. CDR1 and CDR2 (germline): SGHTS, YDEGEE. The CDR3 is 15 residues long. The CDR3 sequence is CASSLALGENSPLHF. CDR3 nucleotides: TGTGCCAGCAGCTTGGCCTTGGGGGAGAATTCACCCCTCCACTTT.

The rearrangement uses TRBV2 and TRBJ2-7; 14 bases map to TRBD2. The V gene end was trimmed by 7 bases and the J gene end by 6 bases; junction bases not matched to a gene: 11. Germline V gene lookup returns CDR1 SNHLY and CDR2 FYNNEI. CDR3 length equals 16 residues. CDR3 protein: CASKGTSGSSSREQYF. The DNA for the CDR3 is TGTGCCAGCAAAGGGACTAGCGGGAGTAGTTCGCGCGAGCAGTACTTC.

The rearrangement uses TRBV25-1 and TRBJ2-5, with 7 bases aligning to TRBD2. CDR1 and CDR2 (germline): MGHDK, SYGVNS. The CDR3 covers 16 residues. The junction had 7 bases not matched to a gene; V was cut back by 1 base and J by 2 bases. Written as DNA, the CDR3 is TGTGCCAGCAGTGAATGGACGGTGGGGGGGCAAGAGACCCAGTACTTC. It is translated as CASSEWTVGGQETQYF. Full variable domain (outside the CDR3, taken from reference TRBV25-1 and TRBJ2-5): EADIYQTPRYLVIGTGKKITLECSQTMGHDKMYWYQQDPGMELHLIHYSYGVNSTEKGDLSSESTVSRIRTEHFPLTLESARPSHTSQYLCASSEWTVGGQETQYFGPGTRLLVL.

This clonotype has ten or more counts. The chain has TRBV6-1 and TRBJ2-1; D perhaps matches TRBD2 (6 bases). V lost 6 bases, J lost 5 bases, and 14 bases lay in between. Germline CDR1 and CDR2: MNHNS and SASEGT. The CDR3 runs to 14 residues. DNA of the CDR3: TGTGCCAGCAGCCTCGAGCGGGTCGACAATGAGCAGTTCTTC. As protein: CASSLERVDNEQFF.

The chain is built from TRBV5-1 and TRBJ2-5; D remains unclear. Trimming stripped 6 bases from V and 9 bases from J, with 12 bases between. There are 11 residues in the CDR3. Germline loops: CDR1 SGHRS, CDR2 YFSETQ. The DNA of the CDR3 is TGCGCCAGCACCGAAAGCCGGGCCCAGTACTTC. Protein: CASTESRAQYF. Combining the CDR3 with reference TRBV5-1 and TRBJ2-5 gives the whole variable domain KAGVTQTPRYLIKTRGQQVTLSCSPISGHRSVSWYQQTPGQGLQFLFEYFSETQRNKGNFPGRFSGRQFSNSRSEMNVSTLELGDSALYLCASTESRAQYFGPGTRLLVL.

Ten or more counts support this clonotype. V gene TRBV5-4 combines with J gene TRBJ1-6; 10 nucleotides agree with TRBD1. Germline V gene sequence: CDR1 SGHNT, CDR2 YYREEE (reference sequence). This CDR3 has 17 residues. V shed 3 bases, J shed 7 bases, and the junction held 10 bases outside the gene matches. The CDR3 nucleotides are TGTGCCAGCAGCTCTAGACAGGGGGCGGTGAGGAATTCACCCCTCCACTTT. It translates to CASSSRQGAVRNSPLHF.